Listed below are T cell receptor beta chains from one sample, sequenced in a study of CD8 T cells in Susac syndrome. From the immunoSEQ multiplex PCR reads, TCRdb called clonotypes with MiXCR, one entry per CDR3 protein. The repertoire holds some 180,000 distinct CDR3 sequences, with just under 95% as singletons. The specimen was CD4+ T cells from PBMCs. These receptors were obtained from a human donor in good health. Each CDR3 is given with its conserved first and last residue. Fields, in order: CDR3 protein, CDR3 DNA, J gene, V gene, D gene. D genes are given only for firm matches.

CDR3aa: CASNEDANVLTF; CDR3nt: TGCGCCAGCAATGAGGATGCCAACGTCCTGACTTTC; j_gene: TRBJ2-6; v_gene: TRBV5-1; d_gene: NA
CDR3aa: CASSRQGPNYGYTF; CDR3nt: TGTGCCAGCAGTCGACAGGGGCCTAACTATGGCTACACCTTC; j_gene: TRBJ1-2; v_gene: TRBV27; d_gene: TRBD1
CDR3aa: CASSSGLAGRQGEQYF; CDR3nt: TGTGCCAGCAGTTCCGGACTAGCGGGTAGACAGGGCGAGCAGTACTTC; j_gene: TRBJ2-7; v_gene: TRBV6-6; d_gene: TRBD2
CDR3aa: CASSQIATGEGEQFF; CDR3nt: TGTGCCAGCAGCCAAATTGCCACAGGGGAGGGTGAGCAGTTCTTC; j_gene: TRBJ2-1; v_gene: TRBV7-8; d_gene: NA
CDR3aa: CASNPGGGHGELFF; CDR3nt: TGTGCCAGCAACCCTGGGGGAGGGCACGGGGAGCTGTTTTTT; j_gene: TRBJ2-2; v_gene: TRBV12-3/TRBV12-4; d_gene: TRBD2
CDR3aa: CASSGTPSNQPQHF; CDR3nt: TGTGCCAGCAGCGGGACCCCCTCCAATCAGCCCCAGCATTTT; j_gene: TRBJ1-5; v_gene: TRBV9; d_gene: NA
CDR3aa: CAADRGYTEAFF; CDR3nt: TGTGCCGCGGACAGGGGGTACACTGAAGCTTTCTTT; j_gene: TRBJ1-1; v_gene: TRBV30; d_gene: TRBD1
CDR3aa: CASSIGAEYGYTF; CDR3nt: TGTGCCAGTAGTATAGGGGCAGAGTATGGCTACACCTTC; j_gene: TRBJ1-2; v_gene: TRBV19; d_gene: NA
CDR3aa: CASSHAPLRNNEQFF; CDR3nt: TGTGCCAGCAGCCATGCTCCTTTAAGGAACAATGAGCAGTTCTTC; j_gene: TRBJ2-1; v_gene: TRBV4-2; d_gene: NA
CDR3aa: CASSFGENTEAFF; CDR3nt: TGTGCCAGCAGTTTCGGGGAGAACACTGAAGCTTTCTTT; j_gene: TRBJ1-1; v_gene: TRBV12-3/TRBV12-4; d_gene: NA
CDR3aa: CASSPRVQETQYF; CDR3nt: TGTGCCAGCTCACCACGGGTTCAAGAGACCCAGTACTTC; j_gene: TRBJ2-5; v_gene: TRBV18; d_gene: NA
CDR3aa: CATSRDGTSGNEQFF; CDR3nt: TGTGCCACCAGCAGAGACGGAACTAGCGGCAATGAGCAGTTCTTC; j_gene: TRBJ2-1; v_gene: TRBV15; d_gene: TRBD2
CDR3aa: CSAGGLAGPYNEQFF; CDR3nt: TGCAGTGCCGGGGGACTAGCGGGGCCTTACAATGAGCAGTTCTTC; j_gene: TRBJ2-1; v_gene: TRBV20-1; d_gene: TRBD2
CDR3aa: CSARVNGAAKNIQYF; CDR3nt: TGCAGTGCTAGAGTGAACGGGGCGGCCAAAAACATTCAGTACTTC; j_gene: TRBJ2-4; v_gene: TRBV20-1; d_gene: NA
CDR3aa: CSARDRLPNEQFF; CDR3nt: TGCAGTGCTAGAGATAGACTACCCAATGAGCAGTTCTTC; j_gene: TRBJ2-1; v_gene: TRBV20-1; d_gene: NA
CDR3aa: CASSLARVFAYNEQFF; CDR3nt: TGTGCCAGCAGTTTAGCCCGGGTCTTTGCCTACAATGAGCAGTTCTTC; j_gene: TRBJ2-1; v_gene: TRBV12-3/TRBV12-4; d_gene: NA
CDR3aa: CASRSQLAGPYNEQFF; CDR3nt: TGTGCCAGTAGATCCCAGCTAGCGGGACCCTACAATGAGCAGTTCTTC; j_gene: TRBJ2-1; v_gene: TRBV28; d_gene: TRBD2
CDR3aa: CASSAQREWDEQYF; CDR3nt: TGTGCCAGCAGCGCTCAGCGGGAGTGGGACGAGCAGTACTTC; j_gene: TRBJ2-7; v_gene: TRBV9; d_gene: TRBD2
CDR3aa: CSVARDYNEQFF; CDR3nt: TGCAGCGTTGCAAGGGATTACAATGAGCAGTTCTTC; j_gene: TRBJ2-1; v_gene: TRBV29-1; d_gene: NA
CDR3aa: CSVYDRGQNTEAFF; CDR3nt: TGCAGCGTTTATGACAGGGGGCAGAACACTGAAGCTTTCTTT; j_gene: TRBJ1-1; v_gene: TRBV29-1; d_gene: TRBD1
CDR3aa: CSAPDRGTSGLAFF; CDR3nt: TGCAGTGCGCCGGACAGGGGAACCTCCGGTTTGGCTTTCTTT; j_gene: TRBJ1-1; v_gene: TRBV20-1; d_gene: TRBD1
CDR3aa: CSARDAGGLYEQYF; CDR3nt: TGCAGTGCTAGAGATGCGGGAGGGCTCTACGAGCAGTACTTC; j_gene: TRBJ2-7; v_gene: TRBV20-1; d_gene: TRBD2
CDR3aa: CASSLEQHTEAFF; CDR3nt: TGTGCCAGCAGCTTAGAACAACACACTGAAGCTTTCTTT; j_gene: TRBJ1-1; v_gene: TRBV7-9; d_gene: NA
CDR3aa: CASSRGEGEQYF; CDR3nt: TGTGCCAGCAGCCGAGGTGAAGGCGAGCAGTACTTC; j_gene: TRBJ2-7; v_gene: TRBV6-5; d_gene: NA
CDR3aa: CASSLRTFGVTEAFF; CDR3nt: TGTGCCAGCAGCCTTAGGACTTTTGGGGTCACTGAAGCTTTCTTT; j_gene: TRBJ1-1; v_gene: TRBV27; d_gene: NA
CDR3aa: CSSHGEFSDTQYF; CDR3nt: TGCAGCTCCCACGGGGAGTTCTCAGATACGCAGTATTTT; j_gene: TRBJ2-3; v_gene: TRBV29-1; d_gene: NA
CDR3aa: CASSLIAENTGELFF; CDR3nt: TGTGCCAGCAGCTTAATCGCGGAGAACACCGGGGAGCTGTTTTTT; j_gene: TRBJ2-2; v_gene: TRBV7-2; d_gene: NA
CDR3aa: CSATSLERGTEAFF; CDR3nt: TGCAGCGCGACCTCATTGGAGAGGGGGACTGAAGCTTTCTTT; j_gene: TRBJ1-1; v_gene: TRBV29-1; d_gene: NA
CDR3aa: CSARAFQTSGVSYEQYF; CDR3nt: TGCAGTGCTAGGGCCTTCCAGACTAGCGGGGTCTCCTACGAGCAGTACTTC; j_gene: TRBJ2-7; v_gene: TRBV20-1; d_gene: TRBD2
CDR3aa: CSARAYNQPQHF; CDR3nt: TGCAGCGCCCGAGCCTACAATCAGCCCCAGCATTTT; j_gene: TRBJ1-5; v_gene: TRBV29-1; d_gene: NA
CDR3aa: CSAGTGSGYTF; CDR3nt: TGCAGCGCCGGGACAGGGAGTGGCTACACCTTC; j_gene: TRBJ1-2; v_gene: TRBV29-1; d_gene: TRBD1
CDR3aa: CSVEYPGETQYF; CDR3nt: TGCAGCGTTGAATATCCAGGGGAGACCCAGTACTTC; j_gene: TRBJ2-5; v_gene: TRBV29-1; d_gene: NA
CDR3aa: CSVEVIAADTQYF; CDR3nt: TGCAGCGTTGAAGTGATAGCTGCAGATACGCAGTATTTT; j_gene: TRBJ2-3; v_gene: TRBV29-1; d_gene: NA
CDR3aa: CASSSLLLAPTDTQYF; CDR3nt: TGTGCCAGCAGCTCCCTCTTACTAGCGCCCACAGATACGCAGTATTTT; j_gene: TRBJ2-3; v_gene: TRBV7-9; d_gene: TRBD2
CDR3aa: CASSFQGWRDGYTF; CDR3nt: TGTGCCAGCAGTTTCCAGGGTTGGCGGGATGGCTACACCTTC; j_gene: TRBJ1-2; v_gene: TRBV12-3/TRBV12-4; d_gene: NA